This T cell receptor beta chain was sequenced in a study of cytomegalovirus exposure and HLA in healthy donors. Regarding the study as a whole: Subsequent analysis of the 120 or so validation repertoires found a tendency for first-cohort TCR clusters to co-occur.

A note on this clone: Its specificity is not known.

J lost 10 bases, V lost 3 bases, and 15 bases had no gene match. The CDR3 totals 16 residues. CDR1 is SGDLS, CDR2 YYNGEE, per germline. Assay used: immunoSEQ multiplex PCR; TCRdb lists only in-frame clones, some missing. The sample has some 120,000 clones, more than 70% seen once. The sequenced sample consisted of PBMCs. The sequence derives from a young man in good health and CMV-seronegative. The V and J genes are TRBV9 and TRBJ1-2; 10 bases map to TRBD1. This CDR3 is CASSALGGTGVKSYTF. The CDR3 nucleotides read TGTGCCAGCAGCGCGTTGGGAGGGACAGGGGTAAAATCCTACACCTTC. The full variable domain, completed using reference TRBV9 and TRBJ1-2, is DSGVTQTPKHLITATGQRVTLRCSPRSGDLSVYWYQQSLDQGLQFLIQYYNGEERAKGNILERFSAQQFPDLHSELNLSSLELGDSALYFCASSALGGTGVKSYTFGSGTRLTVV.